Detailed here is one TCR beta chain. Its antigen is unidentified. The data were produced by immunoSEQ multiplex PCR, yet TCRdb's version contains in-frame clones alone and is incomplete. The sample lists about 46,000 clones; over 60% were seen once. This record belongs to a study of vaccination effects on CD4 cells after COVID-19. Study results and caveats: In vaccinees who were healthy, merely 1 out of 255 vaccine-induced clones cross-reacted with common cold coronaviruses. Marked clonal contraction of both clone types appeared late after vaccination.

Prior to sequencing, the ViraFEST assay stimulated PBMC with viral peptide pools, which expanded the antigen-specific CD4+ T cells. The culture ran for nine to ten days, and then CD4+ T cells were isolated. Two-dose BNT162b2 or mRNA-1273 vaccination was given to participants. The length of the CDR3 is 15 residues. The V gene's germline CDR1 is SGHRS and CDR2 YFSETQ. V lost 3 bases, J lost 0 bases, and 5 bases stayed unmatched. This rearrangement joins TRBV5-1 to TRBJ2-7; 8 nucleotides agree with TRBD2. This clonotype was obtained from a human donor who received a COVID-19 vaccine. The starting material was CD4+ T cells from PBMCs cultured with HCoV-OC43 spike peptides, obtained after COVID-19 vaccination. Subset noted: HCoV-OC43 spike overlapping peptide pool stimulation. DNA of the CDR3: TGCGCCAGCAGCTCGACGGGAGGGAGCTCCTACGAGCAGTACTTC. Amino acid sequence: CASSSTGGSSYEQYF.